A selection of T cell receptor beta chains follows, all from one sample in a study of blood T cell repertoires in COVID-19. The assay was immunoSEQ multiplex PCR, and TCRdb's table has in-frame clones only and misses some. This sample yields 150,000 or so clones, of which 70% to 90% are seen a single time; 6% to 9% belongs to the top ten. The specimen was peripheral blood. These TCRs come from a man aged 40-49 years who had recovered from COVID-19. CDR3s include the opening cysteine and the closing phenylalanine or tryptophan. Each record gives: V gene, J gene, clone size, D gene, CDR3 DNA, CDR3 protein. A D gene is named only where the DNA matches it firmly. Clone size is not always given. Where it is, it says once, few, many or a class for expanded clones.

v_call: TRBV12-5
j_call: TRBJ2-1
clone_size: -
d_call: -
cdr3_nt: TGTGCTAGTGGTTTGGCCCGTTACAGTGAGCAGTTCTTC
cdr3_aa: CASGLARYSEQFF

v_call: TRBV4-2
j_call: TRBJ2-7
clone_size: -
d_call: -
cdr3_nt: TGTGCCAGCAGCCAAGAATTTCGACAGAGCAACGAGCAGTACTTC
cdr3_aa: CASSQEFRQSNEQYF

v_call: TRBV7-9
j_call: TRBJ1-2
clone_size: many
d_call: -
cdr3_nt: TGTGCCAGCAGCCCCGACAGGATCAGAATAGTAGGCTACACCTTC
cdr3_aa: CASSPDRIRIVGYTF

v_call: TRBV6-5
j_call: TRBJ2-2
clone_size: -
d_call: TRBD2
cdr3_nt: TGTGCCAGCAGTACCCCTGGCGGGGGGGCCGGGGAGCTGTTTTTT
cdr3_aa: CASSTPGGGAGELFF

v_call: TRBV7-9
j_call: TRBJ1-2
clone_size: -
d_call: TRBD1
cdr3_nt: TGTGCCAGCAGCTTAGGGACAGGGGATTATGGCTACACCTTC
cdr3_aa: CASSLGTGDYGYTF

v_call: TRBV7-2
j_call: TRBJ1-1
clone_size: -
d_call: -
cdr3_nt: TGTGCCAGCAGCTTAGGCCCTATGAACACTGAAGCTTTCTTT
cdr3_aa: CASSLGPMNTEAFF

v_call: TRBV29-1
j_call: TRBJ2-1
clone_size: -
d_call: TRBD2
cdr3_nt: TGCAGCGTTAGAAAGGGGGCATACCTAGCGGGGGACTACAATGAGCAGTTCTTC
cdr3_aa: CSVRKGAYLAGDYNEQFF

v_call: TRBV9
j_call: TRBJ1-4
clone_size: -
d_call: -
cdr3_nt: TGTGCCAGCAGCGTAGCGCAGGGGTCTGAAAAACTGTTTTTT
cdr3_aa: CASSVAQGSEKLFF

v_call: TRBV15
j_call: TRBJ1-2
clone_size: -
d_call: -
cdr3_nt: TGTGCCACCAGCACCCGGACAAAAACTAACTATGGCTACACCTTC
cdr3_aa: CATSTRTKTNYGYTF

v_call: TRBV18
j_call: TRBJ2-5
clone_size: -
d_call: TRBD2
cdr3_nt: TGTGCCAGCTCACCGGGCAGCGGGAGGAGTGAGACCCAGTACTTC
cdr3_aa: CASSPGSGRSETQYF

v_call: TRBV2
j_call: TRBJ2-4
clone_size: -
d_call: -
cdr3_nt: TGTGCCAGCAGTAAGTCAGGGGTTCAGTTCAACATTCAGTACTTC
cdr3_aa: CASSKSGVQFNIQYF